This T cell receptor (beta chain) was observed in a study of coeliac disease. Generated by immunoSEQ multiplex PCR, the TCRdb table keeps only in-frame clones and is missing some. This table has about 1,000 clones, under 70% appearing once. The CDR3 contains 17 residues. The V gene lost 5 bases and the J gene lost 4 bases, with 23 bases spanning the gap. Germline V CDR1 and CDR2: SGHNT, YENEEA. Overall study results and limits: Largely private TRB repertoires meant most sequences were sample-unique. Intraepithelial and lamina propria fractions were not highly pure, so cross-contamination was possible.

Details on this clone: Its target is not known.

One frozen approximately 490,000-cell aliquot per fraction was sequenced. Material for sequencing was intraepithelial lymphocytes from the gut. This TCR came from a human donor without celiac disease. This rearrangement joins TRBV11-3 to TRBJ1-2, with D uncertain. The CDR3 is CASSGVYYLGKTYGYTF. The CDR3 DNA reads TGTGCCAGCAGCGGAGTGTACTATCTCGGAAAGACCTATGGCTACACCTTC.